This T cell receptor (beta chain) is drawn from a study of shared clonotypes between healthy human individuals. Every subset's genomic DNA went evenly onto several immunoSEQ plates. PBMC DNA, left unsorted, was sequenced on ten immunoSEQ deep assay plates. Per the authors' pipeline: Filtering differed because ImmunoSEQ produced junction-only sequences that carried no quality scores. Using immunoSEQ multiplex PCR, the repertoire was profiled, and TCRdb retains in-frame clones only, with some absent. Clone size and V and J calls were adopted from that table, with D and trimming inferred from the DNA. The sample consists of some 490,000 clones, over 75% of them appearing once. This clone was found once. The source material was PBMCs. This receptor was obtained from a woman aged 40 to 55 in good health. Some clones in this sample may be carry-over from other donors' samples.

CDR3 DNA: TGTGCCAGCAGCGTATGGGCGGGAGGGGCAGAGACCCAGTACTTC. Protein: CASSVWAGGAETQYF. This chain connects TRBV9 to TRBJ2-5, with 9 positions matching TRBD2. Germline V lookup: CDR1 SGDLS, CDR2 YYNGEE. With V trimmed by 1 base and J by 4 bases, 5 bases remained unmatched. The CDR3 consists of 15 residues.